A single sample gave rise to the 16 T cell receptor beta chains below, sequenced in a study of shared clonotypes between healthy human individuals. Generated by immunoSEQ multiplex PCR, the TCRdb table keeps only in-frame clones and is missing some. The repertoire has 700,000 or so clones, roughly 70% of them found once; the top ten carry around 2%. Sequencing was carried out using memory CD4+ T cells sorted from blood. As for subset: CD45RA-negative fraction. The source is a woman aged 30 to 39 in good health.

The chain combines TRBV28 with TRBJ1-6; tentative D call: TRBD1 (6 bases). This CDR3 contains 16 residues. With 4 bases removed from V and 4 bases from J, the gap between germline ends came to 14 bases. Looked up from germline, CDR1 is MDHEN and CDR2 is SYDVKM. DNA for the CDR3: TGTGCCAGCAGTTCCGGACAGAGGGGATATAATTCACCCCTCCACTTT. Its translation is CASSSGQRGYNSPLHF.

This clone showed up just a few times. The genes are TRBV6-1 and TRBJ2-3; 9 nucleotides match TRBD2. The CDR3 spans 16 residues. Trimming removed 2 bases from V and 6 bases from J; junction bases left unmatched: 9. The germline CDR1 and CDR2 sequences are MNHNS and SASEGT. Here the CDR3 reads CASSESPLAGFDTQYF. The CDR3 DNA reads TGTGCCAGCAGTGAATCTCCCCTAGCGGGATTCGATACGCAGTATTTT.

The gene calls are TRBV5-1 and TRBJ2-3, with a possible D match to TRBD2 (5 bases). This CDR3 contains 17 residues. Trimming cost V 3 bases and J 2 bases, with 19 bases left between them. Germline CDR1 is SGHRS and CDR2 is YFSETQ. The CDR3, as DNA: TGCGCCAGCAGCTCGAGACTACTCCCAAGGAACACAGATACGCAGTATTTT. It translates to CASSSRLLPRNTDTQYF.

The J gene is TRBJ2-3, the V gene TRBV28; 7 bases fit TRBD2. Germline CDR1 reads MDHEN; CDR2 reads SYDVKM. The CDR3 has 17 amino acids. Losses at the gene ends were 6 bases for V and 4 bases for J; bases not matched to a gene: 16. CDR3 loop: CASSPTRLAYGADTQYF. The CDR3 DNA sequence: TGTGCCAGCAGCCCTACCCGACTAGCCTACGGTGCAGATACGCAGTATTTT.

J is TRBJ2-3 and V is TRBV18, with D possibly being TRBD1 (5 bases). The V gene's germline CDR1 is KGHSH and CDR2 LQKENI. This CDR3 region has 17 residues. The V and J ends lost 4 bases and 0 bases respectively, with 17 bases between them. The CDR3, as DNA: TGTGCCAGCTCACTCCTCACCAGGGAAGGAAGCACAGATACGCAGTATTTT. Translation: CASSLLTREGSTDTQYF. Complete variable domain (other parts from reference TRBV18 and TRBJ2-3): NAGVMQNPRHLVRRRGQEARLRCSPMKGHSHVYWYRQLPEEGLKFMVYLQKENIIDESGMPKERFSAEFPKEGPSILRIQQVVRGDSAAYFCASSLLTREGSTDTQYFGPGTRLTVL.

With regard to this clone: Different DNA sequences within this sample yield the same CDR3. The chain has TRBV25-1 and TRBJ2-7, with D uncertain. CDR1 is MGHDK, CDR2 SYGVNS, per germline. There are 12 residues in the CDR3. Trimming left V 5 bases short and J 3 bases short, with 8 bases between. The CDR3 protein is CASSRQSYEQYF. CDR3 DNA: TGTGCCAGCAGTAGGCAGAGCTACGAGCAGTACTTC.

This sequence joins TRBV4-2 and TRBJ2-7; 9 nucleotides line up with TRBD2. The length of the CDR3 is 17 residues. V lost 3 bases, J lost 2 bases, and 11 bases stayed unmatched. The germline CDR1 and CDR2 sequences are LGHNA and YNFKEQ. The chain's CDR3 is CASSHTAASGEAYEQYF. CDR3 DNA: TGTGCCAGCAGCCACACCGCGGCTAGCGGGGAAGCCTACGAGCAGTACTTC.

The gene calls are TRBV29-1 and TRBJ1-2, with D possibly matching TRBD1 (6 bases). CDR3 size: 12 residues. CDR1 and CDR2 from the germline V gene are SQVTM and ANQGSEA. V was trimmed by 5 bases and J by 8 bases, leaving 15 bases between them. Here the CDR3 reads CSVRPWQGGYTF. The CDR3 region has the DNA TGCAGCGTTCGGCCCTGGCAGGGGGGCTACACCTTC. The variable domain in full, with the rest retrieved from reference TRBV29-1 and TRBJ1-2, is SAVISQKPSRDICQRGTSLTIQCQVDSQVTMMFWYRQQPGQSLTLIATANQGSEATYESGFVIDKFPISRPNLTFSTLTVSNMSPEDSSIYLCSVRPWQGGYTFGSGTRLTVV.

Comment on this clone: Other nucleotide sequences in the sample specify the same CDR3. The J gene is TRBJ2-5, the V gene TRBV5-1; 9 bases match TRBD2. V was pared by 1 base and J by 5 bases, with 3 bases of the junction left unmatched. Per the germline V gene, CDR1 is SGHRS and CDR2 is YFSETQ. The CDR3 is 14 residues long. The CDR3, as DNA: TGCGCCAGCAGCTTGAGGGCGGGAGGGGAGACCCAGTACTTC. Amino acid sequence: CASSLRAGGETQYF.

The V gene is TRBV11-2, the J gene TRBJ2-5, with D perhaps matching TRBD1 (6 bases). CDR1 is SGHAT and CDR2 is FQNNGV in the germline V gene. Trimming left V 1 base short and J 5 bases short, with 8 bases between. This CDR3 comprises 13 residues. The CDR3 sequence: CASSLGQDETQYF. The CDR3 DNA is TGTGCCAGCAGCTTAGGACAGGACGAGACCCAGTACTTC.

The chain is built from TRBV5-5 and TRBJ2-7; unclear D gene. CDR1 is SGHKS and CDR2 is YYEKEE in the germline V gene (reference sequence). The CDR3 is made up of 12 amino acids. The V end lost 4 bases, the J end lost 2 bases, and 7 bases lay between the germline ends. The CDR3 DNA follows: TGTGCCAGCAGCCGAGAACCCTACGAGCAGTACTTC. Translated: CASSREPYEQYF.

The J gene is TRBJ1-2, the V gene TRBV7-9; D is possibly TRBD1 (5 bases). Germline values: CDR1 SEHNR, CDR2 FQNEAQ (reference sequence). This CDR3 has 13 amino acids. V was trimmed by 5 bases and J by 4 bases, leaving 11 bases between them. The CDR3 bases are TGTGCCAGCAGCCACGACAGCAGCTATGGCTACACCTTC. Residues: CASSHDSSYGYTF.

In this sample, this clone turned up a few times. Other DNA sequences in the sample encode the same CDR3. The genes are TRBV18 and TRBJ1-2; D not certain. Germline CDR1 KGHSH, CDR2 LQKENI. The CDR3 is 11 amino acids. The germline V and J ends were trimmed by 2 bases and 6 bases, with 4 bases remaining between them. CDR3 nucleotides: TGTGCCAGCTCACCAGGGGATGGCTACACCTTC. Translating gives CASSPGDGYTF. The full variable domain, its missing parts supplied by reference TRBV18 and TRBJ1-2, is NAGVMQNPRHLVRRRGQEARLRCSPMKGHSHVYWYRQLPEEGLKFMVYLQKENIIDESGMPKERFSAEFPKEGPSILRIQQVVRGDSAAYFCASSPGDGYTFGSGTRLTVV.

Concerning this clone: Just one base apart from a much larger clone, this may be a read error. The chain joins TRBV7-9 to TRBJ1-5; a weak D match, TRBD1 (5 bases). The length of the CDR3 is 13 residues. V lost 5 bases and J lost 1, with 6 bases in between. Per germline, CDR1 SEHNR and CDR2 FQNEAQ (reference sequence). In DNA form, the CDR3 reads TGTGCCAGCAGCCGGGACAGCAATCAGCCCCAGCATTTT. It translates to CASSRDSNQPQHF.

Comment on this clone: One base separates it from a far larger clone, so it is likely a read error. Other DNA sequences of this sample code for an identical CDR3. This sequence joins TRBV7-3 and TRBJ2-1, with 7 bases fitting TRBD2. The CDR3 runs 15 residues. Germline V gene sequence: CDR1 SGHTA, CDR2 FQGTGA. The V and J ends lost 5 bases and 0 bases, in that order; junction bases with no gene match: 4. Here the CDR3 reads CASSPQRDSYNEQFF. The CDR3 DNA reads TGTGCCAGCAGCCCGCAGCGGGACTCCTACAATGAGCAGTTCTTC.

This chain uses TRBV5-1 with TRBJ2-2; no clear D. Germline values: CDR1 SGHRS, CDR2 YFSETQ. Trimming shortened V by 3 bases and J by 4 bases, and 7 bases separated the two germline ends. CDR3 length equals 13 residues. The CDR3 reads CASSSDGTGELFF. In DNA form, the CDR3 reads TGCGCCAGCAGCTCCGATGGCACCGGGGAGCTGTTTTTT.